Below, 24 T cell receptor beta chains from the same sample are listed, as sequenced in a study of blood T cell repertoires in COVID-19. Produced via immunoSEQ multiplex PCR; TCRdb's table is partial and in-frame only. The sample has around 250,000 clones, about 88% seen once. The sequenced material came from peripheral blood. The receptors originated from a man between 18 and 35 years old with active or convalescent COVID-19.

The V call is TRBV11-2, the J call TRBJ1-2; D not resolved. The CDR3 has 15 residues. Germline V CDR1 and CDR2: SGHAT, FQNNGV. The ends were cut back, 4 bases at V and 2 bases at J, with 14 bases in the middle. DNA for the CDR3: TGTGCCAGCAGCTCCCAATTTACCGGGAACTATGGCTACACCTTC. It codes for CASSSQFTGNYGYTF.

This clone has a single count. A much more abundant neighbour one base away suggests this may be a read error. V is TRBV6-2 or TRBV6-3 and J is TRBJ2-3; 10 bases map to TRBD2. Trimming cost V 2 bases and J 4 bases; bases outside gene matches: 0. The CDR3 has 14 amino acids. Germline CDR1 MNHEY, CDR2 SVGEGT. CDR3 sequence reads: CASSYGTSADTQYF. DNA of the CDR3: TGTGCCAGCAGTTACGGGACTAGCGCAGATACGCAGTATTTT.

The CDR3 coding sequence is TGTGCCAGCAGCCTCGTTGCGGGGGCTTACAATGAGCAGTTCTTC. It translates to CASSLVAGAYNEQFF. V is TRBV3-1 (or the pseudogene TRBV3-2) and J is TRBJ2-1; D may be TRBD2 (7 bases). The ends were cut back, 4 bases at V and 4 bases at J, with 14 bases in the middle. The CDR3 is 15 amino acids. The germline gives CDR1 LGHDT, CDR2 YNNKEL (reference sequence).

With regard to this clone: Other DNA sequences from this sample encode an identical CDR3 as well. V and J are TRBV27 and TRBJ1-1; D gene unclear. CDR1 is MNHEY and CDR2 is SMNVEV in the germline V gene (reference sequence). This CDR3 has 13 amino acids. Between the trimmed V and J ends, which lost 0 bases and 5 bases, there was a span of 7 bases. The CDR3 loop reads CASSLSGGTEAFF. CDR3 nucleotides: TGTGCCAGCAGTTTATCGGGCGGGACTGAAGCTTTCTTT.

This clone appeared a few times. The V call is TRBV7-6, the J call TRBJ1-6, with 8 positions matching TRBD1. The CDR3 runs 13 residues. The V segment lost 5 bases and the J segment 9 bases; nucleotides outside the gene matches: 3. CDR1 SGHVS and CDR2 FNYEAQ come from the germline V gene. CDR3 nucleotides: TGTGCCAGCAGCACGGGACAGGCTTCACCCCTCCACTTT. Its protein product is CASSTGQASPLHF.

This chain uses TRBV24-1 with TRBJ2-7, with D possibly being TRBD2 (5 bases). Germline CDR1 is KGHDR and CDR2 is SFDVKD. The V and J ends lost 4 bases and 7 bases respectively, with 16 bases between them. The CDR3 runs 14 residues. The CDR3 sequence is CATSEILARSEQYF. Written as DNA, the CDR3 is TGTGCCACCAGTGAAATCCTAGCTCGGTCAGAGCAGTACTTC.

The chain is built from TRBV3-1 (or the pseudogene TRBV3-2) and TRBJ2-7, with 10 nucleotides matching TRBD2. CDR3 length equals 15 residues. V trimming: 5 bases; J trimming: 1 base; junction bases outside the gene matches: 5. Per the germline V gene, CDR1 is LGHDT and CDR2 is YNNKEL (reference sequence). CDR3 DNA sequence: TGTGCCAGCAGCGAGACTAGCGGGCGTTCCTACGAGCAGTACTTC. Translation gives CASSETSGRSYEQYF.

The chain uses TRBV4-1 and TRBJ2-5; 16 positions agree with TRBD2. V shed 2 bases and J 2 bases; nucleotides not matched to a gene: 5. The CDR3 is 18 amino acids. Germline CDR1 reads MGHRA; CDR2 reads YSYEKL. The DNA of the CDR3 is TGCGCCAGCAGCCAACCGGGACTAGCGGGGGGGCGGCAAGAGACCCAGTACTTC. Translation gives CASSQPGLAGGRQETQYF.

The chain employs TRBV9 and TRBJ1-1, with 9 bases identical to TRBD1. This CDR3 has 15 residues. The junction had 7 bases not matched to a gene; V was cut back by 3 bases and J by 4 bases. Germline values: CDR1 SGDLS, CDR2 YYNGEE. DNA of the CDR3: TGTGCCAGCAGCGCGCCGGGACAGGGTACCACTGAAGCTTTCTTT. This encodes CASSAPGQGTTEAFF.

V and J are TRBV7-3 and TRBJ2-1, with 14 bases aligning to TRBD2. Germline V gene sequence: CDR1 SGHTA, CDR2 FQGTGA. This CDR3 spans 15 amino acids. With 6 bases clipped from V and 7 bases from J, the junction kept 5 bases outside the gene matches. CDR3 loop: CASSRGTSGGNEQFF. The CDR3 DNA is TGTGCCAGCAGTCGCGGGACTAGCGGGGGTAATGAGCAGTTCTTC.

CDR3: CAWSGVDRRNSPLHF. As DNA, the CDR3 is TGTGCCTGGAGTGGCGTAGACAGACGTAATTCACCCCTCCACTTT. The rearrangement links TRBV30 to TRBJ1-6; D is possibly TRBD1 (5 bases). The length of the CDR3 is 15 residues. V lost 1 base to trimming and J lost 6 bases, with 13 bases between them. Germline V CDR1 and CDR2: GTSNPN, SVGIG (reference sequence).

The gene calls are TRBV5-4 and TRBJ2-2; 10 bases are shared with TRBD2. The CDR3 spans 17 residues. Germline V gene data show CDR1 as SGHNT and CDR2 as YYREEE (reference sequence). With V trimmed by 4 bases and J by 3 bases, 9 bases remained unmatched. The CDR3 DNA sequence: TGTGCCAGCAGCCCAGCAGTAGCGGGGGGTTACACCGGGGAGCTGTTTTTT. It codes for CASSPAVAGGYTGELFF. Looking up the rest from reference TRBV5-4 and TRBJ2-2 gives the full variable domain: ETGVTQSPTHLIKTRGQQVTLRCSSQSGHNTVSWYQQALGQGPQFIFQYYREEENGRGNFPPRFSGLQFPNYSSELNVNALELDDSALYLCASSPAVAGGYTGELFFGEGSRLTVL.

V and J are TRBV2 and TRBJ2-6, with 9 bases matching TRBD1. CDR3 length equals 19 residues. Losses at the gene ends were 2 bases for V and 1 base for J; bases not matched to a gene: 9. CDR1 is SNHLY and CDR2 is FYNNEI in the germline V gene. The CDR3 protein is CASSEPRTGASSGANVLTF. The CDR3 bases are TGTGCCAGCAGTGAACCACGGACAGGGGCGAGTTCTGGGGCCAACGTCCTGACTTTC.

The V gene is TRBV5-6, the J gene TRBJ1-6; 7 positions agree with TRBD1. This CDR3 region has 14 residues. The germline V gene has CDR1 SGHDT and CDR2 YYEEEE. After removal of 4 bases from V and 7 bases from J, the junction contained 5 bases not matched to a gene. DNA for the CDR3: TGTGCCAGCAGCCCACAGGGGTTCAATTCACCCCTCCACTTT. Amino acid sequence: CASSPQGFNSPLHF.

The chain is built from TRBV27 and TRBJ2-1, with a weak D call TRBD2 (5 bases). This CDR3 is 15 amino acids long. With 2 bases removed from V and 8 bases from J, the gap between germline ends came to 16 bases. Germline V gives CDR1 MNHEY, CDR2 SMNVEV (reference sequence). CDR3 residues: CASSLSGRRGDEQFF. In DNA form, the CDR3 reads TGTGCCAGCAGTTTAAGTGGGAGACGTGGAGATGAGCAGTTCTTC.

The V gene is TRBV7-3, the J gene TRBJ2-5, with TRBD2 matching 8 bases. This CDR3 comprises 15 residues. The V gene's germline CDR1 is SGHTA and CDR2 FQGTGA. Trimming took 2 bases from V and 5 from J; bases not matched to a gene: 7. The CDR3 loop is CASSLRSGSRETQYF. The CDR3 DNA follows: TGTGCCAGCAGCTTACGAAGCGGGAGTAGGGAGACCCAGTACTTC.

The V and J genes are TRBV2 and TRBJ2-3; 7 bases fit TRBD1. Germline assignment: CDR1 SNHLY and CDR2 FYNNEI. This CDR3 is built from 13 residues. V lost 5 bases to trimming and J lost 5 bases; unmatched junction nucleotides: 4. CDR3 sequence reads: CASSTGVGDTQYF. CDR3 nucleotides: TGTGCCAGCAGTACAGGGGTTGGAGATACGCAGTATTTT.

V is TRBV7-9 and J is TRBJ2-3; D unclear. Looked up from germline, CDR1 is SEHNR and CDR2 is FQNEAQ (reference sequence). V lost 8 bases, J lost 6 bases, and 12 bases lay in between. The CDR3 length is 12 residues. The CDR3 spells CASVNRRDTQYF. DNA of the CDR3: TGTGCCAGCGTAAATCGCAGGGATACGCAGTATTTT. Complete variable domain (other parts from reference TRBV7-9 and TRBJ2-3): DTGVSQNPRHKITKRGQNVTFRCDPISEHNRLYWYRQTLGQGPEFLTYFQNEAQLEKSRLLSDRFSAERPKGSFSTLEIQRTEQGDSAMYLCASVNRRDTQYFGPGTRLTVL.

V usage is TRBV3-1 (or the pseudogene TRBV3-2) and J usage is TRBJ2-7; 8 nucleotides line up with TRBD1. This CDR3 region has 13 residues. Germline CDR1 reads LGHDT; CDR2 reads YNNKEL (reference sequence). V trimming: 9 bases; J trimming: 3 bases; junction bases outside the gene matches: 7. Here the CDR3 DNA reads TGTGCCAGACAGGACAGGGCCGACTACGAGCAGTACTTC. Amino acid sequence: CARQDRADYEQYF.

The rearrangement joins TRBV9 to TRBJ2-6; 9 nucleotides align to TRBD2. Germline CDR1 SGDLS, CDR2 YYNGEE. The J segment lost 4 bases and the V segment lost 4 bases, leaving 9 bases of the junction unmatched. The length of the CDR3 is 17 residues. The CDR3 DNA reads as TGTGCCAGCAGCCTGGGGACTAGCTTGGCGGGGGCCAACGTCCTGACTTTC. Protein: CASSLGTSLAGANVLTF. The full variable domain, in which reference TRBV9 and TRBJ2-6 provide the parts outside the CDR3, is DSGVTQTPKHLITATGQRVTLRCSPRSGDLSVYWYQQSLDQGLQFLIQYYNGEERAKGNILERFSAQQFPDLHSELNLSSLELGDSALYFCASSLGTSLAGANVLTFGAGSRLTVL.

The chain recombines TRBV15 with TRBJ2-7; TRBD2 agrees at 9 bases. With 3 bases clipped from V and 4 bases from J, the junction kept 4 bases outside the gene matches. The CDR3 extends over 14 amino acids. The germline gives CDR1 LNHNV, CDR2 YYDKDF (reference sequence). CDR3: CATSRVAGDYEQYF. CDR3 DNA sequence: TGTGCCACCAGCAGGGTAGCGGGGGATTACGAGCAGTACTTC. Using reference TRBV15 and TRBJ2-7 for the parts outside the CDR3, the full variable domain is DAMVIQNPRYQVTQFGKPVTLSCSQTLNHNVMYWYQQKSSQAPKLLFHYYDKDFNNEADTPDNFQSRRPNTSFCFLDIRSPGLGDTAMYLCATSRVAGDYEQYFGPGTRLTVT.

The rearrangement joins TRBV29-1 to TRBJ2-2; 9 bases are shared with TRBD2. V gave up 6 bases and J gave up 3 bases; unmatched junction bases: 8. The CDR3 length is 15 residues. Looked up from germline, CDR1 is SQVTM and CDR2 is ANQGSEA. The CDR3: CSVTRLAEYTGELFF. The DNA for the CDR3 is TGCAGCGTCACCCGACTAGCGGAGTACACCGGGGAGCTGTTTTTT.

CDR3 loop: CASSYFPTGELFF. In DNA form, the CDR3 reads TGTGCCAGCAGTTACTTTCCTACCGGGGAGCTGTTTTTT. The chain joins TRBV6-5 to TRBJ2-2; D call uncertain. The CDR3 covers 13 residues. Between the trimmed V and J ends, which lost 1 base and 5 bases, there was a span of 5 bases. Germline V gene data show CDR1 as MNHEY and CDR2 as SVGAGI.

The V gene is TRBV5-1, the J gene TRBJ2-5; tentatively, D is TRBD2 (5 bases). The V and J ends lost 4 bases and 1 base respectively, with 8 bases between them. Looked up from germline, CDR1 is SGHRS and CDR2 is YFSETQ. The CDR3 is 13 amino acids. CDR3 coding DNA: TGCGCCAGCAGCCCAGGAGGCCAAGAGACCCAGTACTTC. It encodes CASSPGGQETQYF.